A single sample is the source of the 10 T cell receptor beta chains below, sequenced in a study of a mutant IDH1 vaccine in newly diagnosed glioma. Described time point: week 35, safety follow-up. One vaccine dose held 300 ug of mutant IDH1 20-mer peptide and came with topical imiquimod. These receptors are not linked to any known antigen. Sequencing used immunoSEQ multiplex PCR; TCRdb keeps in-frame clones, though not all of them. The sample carries approximately 45,000 clones, 70% to 90% recorded once. The specimen comprised PBMCs, sampled from a glioma patient whose treatment included an IDH1 peptide vaccine. Receptors were obtained from a woman in her thirties or forties with glioma.

The CDR3 DNA reads as TGTGCCAGCAGCACCGGGGGGGCCCAAGATACGCAGTATTTT. Amino acid sequence: CASSTGGAQDTQYF. The chain joins TRBV7-2 to TRBJ2-3, with 8 positions matching TRBD2. From germline, CDR1 is SGHTA and CDR2 FQGNSA. Trimming at V came to 5 bases and at J to 5 bases, leaving 6 bases not matched to a gene. The CDR3 sequence is 14 residues long.

This clone was recorded once. This chain connects TRBV5-1 to TRBJ2-7, with TRBD2 matching 10 bases. The CDR3 totals 16 residues. V lost 4 bases, J lost 4 bases, and 11 bases stayed unmatched. Germline CDR1 reads SGHRS; CDR2 reads YFSETQ. The CDR3 bases are TGCGCCAGCAGCCTACAAACCGGGACTAGCGCATACGAGCAGTACTTC. Residues: CASSLQTGTSAYEQYF. Supplemented by reference TRBV5-1 and TRBJ2-7, the full variable domain reads KAGVTQTPRYLIKTRGQQVTLSCSPISGHRSVSWYQQTPGQGLQFLFEYFSETQRNKGNFPGRFSGRQFSNSRSEMNVSTLELGDSALYLCASSLQTGTSAYEQYFGPGTRLTVT.

The chain uses TRBV6-1 and TRBJ2-7; 12 nucleotides match TRBD2. V was clipped by 2 bases and J by 0 bases; unmatched bases: 2. CDR3 length: 16 amino acids. Germline V gene data show CDR1 as MNHNS and CDR2 as SASEGT. Here the CDR3 reads CASSELAGGSSYEQYF. The CDR3 bases are TGTGCCAGCAGTGAACTAGCGGGAGGGTCCTCCTACGAGCAGTACTTC.

The chain recombines TRBV5-6 with TRBJ1-6, with TRBD1 matching 9 bases. Germline V gene lookup returns CDR1 SGHDT and CDR2 YYEEEE. The CDR3 is made up of 16 amino acids. V lost 0 bases to trimming and J lost 6 bases; unmatched junction nucleotides: 4. The chain's CDR3 is CASSLVGTGPNSPLHF. For the CDR3, the DNA is TGTGCCAGCAGCTTGGTCGGGACAGGGCCTAATTCACCCCTCCACTTT.

V and J are TRBV19 and TRBJ2-2; D gene unclear. Germline V gene lookup returns CDR1 LNHDA and CDR2 SQIVND (reference sequence). Deletions cut 1 base from V and 2 bases from J, with 5 bases between. The CDR3 extends over 14 amino acids. The CDR3 nucleotides read TGTGCCAGTAGTATAGGGTACAACACCGGGGAGCTGTTTTTT. This translates into CASSIGYNTGELFF.

The chain uses TRBV5-1 and TRBJ2-1, with D uncertain. CDR3 length equals 10 residues. The V and J ends lost 6 bases and 8 bases respectively, with 6 bases between them. The germline CDR1 and CDR2 sequences are SGHRS and YFSETQ. CDR3 in DNA: TGCGCCAGCAAAGGGTATGAGCAGTTCTTC. This translates into CASKGYEQFF.

The chain employs TRBV4-1 and TRBJ1-2; no clear D gene. V lost 4 bases and J lost 1, with 10 bases in between. CDR3 length: 14 amino acids. The germline CDR1 and CDR2 sequences are MGHRA and YSYEKL. CDR3 nucleotides: TGCGCCAGCAGCCTCGCGGCGGGTAACTATGGCTACACCTTC. This sequence encodes CASSLAAGNYGYTF.

The rearrangement joins TRBV4-1 to TRBJ2-7, with D hard to call. CDR1 MGHRA and CDR2 YSYEKL come from the germline V gene. V was clipped by 0 bases and J by 3 bases, with 18 bases between them. This CDR3 comprises 17 residues. This chain's CDR3 is CASSQDARQKRNYEQYF. In nucleotides, the CDR3 is TGCGCCAGCAGCCAAGATGCCCGTCAAAAAAGGAACTACGAGCAGTACTTC.

The chain links TRBV30 to TRBJ1-5; D not certain. Trimming stripped 3 bases from V and 2 bases from J, with 8 bases between. Looked up from germline, CDR1 is GTSNPN and CDR2 is SVGIG (reference sequence). The length of the CDR3 is 13 residues. CDR3 region: CAWSRTGNQPQHF. The CDR3 region has the DNA TGTGCCTGGAGCAGGACGGGCAATCAGCCCCAGCATTTT.

The gene calls are TRBV6-5 and TRBJ1-2; no clear D. The V end was cut by 0 bases, the J end by 7 bases, with 15 bases between. The CDR3 sequence is 15 residues long. CDR1 is MNHEY, CDR2 SVGAGI, per germline. The CDR3 DNA sequence: TGTGCCAGCAGTTACTCGAGCCCGGCGAGTTTTGGCTACACCTTC. It is translated as CASSYSSPASFGYTF.